This passage covers 21 T cell receptor beta chains from one sample sequenced in a study of identical twins. TCRdb recomputed calls from the 5' RACE reads with MiXCR, one row per CDR3 protein. The sample lists approximately 890,000 distinct CDR3 sequences, 9% to 15% occurring once. The sample was also reused in another study, on yellow fever vaccine responses in identical twins.

The sequencing sample was made of PBMCs. Receptors originate from a young woman in good health.

A few counts support this clonotype. The chain employs TRBV10-3 and TRBJ1-1; 7 positions agree with TRBD1. The CDR3 consists of 17 residues. In germline, CDR1 is ENHRY, CDR2 SYGVKD. V lost 2 bases to trimming and J lost 1 base; unmatched junction nucleotides: 10. The CDR3 DNA follows: TGTGCCATCAGTGAGCCCTCGTTGGACAGGAAGAACACTGAAGCTTTCTTT. Its protein product is CAISEPSLDRKNTEAFF.

The chain carries TRBV9 and TRBJ2-4; D is ambiguous. The CDR3 consists of 13 residues. Germline V gene data show CDR1 as SGDLS and CDR2 as YYNGEE. Trimming took off 0 bases at V and 5 bases at J, with 6 bases between the two ends. This chain's CDR3 is CASSVGVQNIQYF. CDR3 coding DNA: TGTGCCAGCAGCGTAGGGGTCCAAAACATTCAGTACTTC.

This clonotype occurred many times. The chain joins TRBV4-2 to TRBJ1-1; D not resolved. There are 16 residues in the CDR3. Trimming removed 0 bases at V and 0 bases at J, with 11 bases between. Germline values: CDR1 LGHNA, CDR2 YNFKEQ. In DNA, the CDR3 is TGTGCCAGCAGCCAAGATTGGGAGGTAGTGAACACTGAAGCTTTCTTT. Its protein is CASSQDWEVVNTEAFF.

The rearrangement joins TRBV7-9 to TRBJ2-2; a possible D gene is TRBD2 (6 bases). The V end lost 5 bases, the J end lost 3 bases, and 13 bases lay between the germline ends. Per germline, CDR1 SEHNR and CDR2 FQNEAQ (reference sequence). This CDR3 contains 15 residues. The CDR3 DNA sequence: TGTGCCAGCAGCCCGAGACCGGGGGACACCGGGGAGCTGTTTTTT. This codes for CASSPRPGDTGELFF.

The J gene is TRBJ2-1, the V gene TRBV5-4, with TRBD2 matching 7 bases. With V trimmed by 4 bases and J by 3 bases, 10 bases remained unmatched. The germline V gene has CDR1 SGHNT and CDR2 YYREEE (reference sequence). The CDR3 consists of 16 residues. The CDR3 DNA reads as TGTGCCAGCAGCCTCGCAGGACTAGGGCGCTACAATGAGCAGTTCTTC. This gives the protein CASSLAGLGRYNEQFF.

The count of this clonotype is one. At one end, the junction sequence differs from germline, possibly due to a read error. V gene TRBV6-1 combines with J gene TRBJ1-5, with 7 bases identical to TRBD1. The V gene's germline CDR1 is MNHNS and CDR2 SASEGT. This CDR3 contains 15 residues. The DNA of the CDR3 is TGTGCTAGCAGTACAGGGACAGAGGGAGGTCAGCCCCAGCATTTT. Its protein product is CASSTGTEGGQPQHF.

The chain couples TRBV12-3 or TRBV12-4 to TRBJ1-1; tentative D call: TRBD1 (6 bases). CDR3 length equals 16 residues. The V gene lost 2 bases and the J gene lost 2 bases, with 15 bases spanning the gap. The CDR3 sequence: CASSLRHGQTNTEAFF. For the CDR3, the DNA is TGTGCCAGCAGTTTAAGGCACGGACAGACAAACACTGAAGCTTTCTTT.

This clonotype was recorded a few times. This chain uses TRBV15 with TRBJ2-2; 7 nucleotides align to TRBD2. The CDR3 has 15 residues. The J segment lost 4 bases and the V segment lost 3 bases, leaving 5 bases of the junction unmatched. Germline V lookup: CDR1 LNHNV, CDR2 YYDKDF (reference sequence). The DNA for the CDR3 is TGTGCCACCAGCAGCAAACTAGCGAGCACCGGGGAGCTGTTTTTT. This sequence encodes CATSSKLASTGELFF.

This chain connects TRBV5-1 to TRBJ2-7; D is possibly TRBD1 or TRBD2 (5 bases each). The CDR3 runs 16 residues. With 0 bases removed from V and 0 bases from J, the gap between germline ends came to 13 bases. CDR1 and CDR2 (germline): SGHRS, YFSETQ. As DNA, the CDR3 is TGCGCCAGCAGCTTGGTTGGGACGACCGACTCCTACGAGCAGTACTTC. Its translation is CASSLVGTTDSYEQYF.

In nucleotides, the CDR3 is TGTGCCAGCAGTTTAGGTCTAGCGGGAGGCTCCGAGCAGTACTTC. The encoded protein is CASSLGLAGGSEQYF. V gene TRBV28 combines with J gene TRBJ2-7; TRBD2 matches at 11 bases. The CDR3 is 15 residues long. V shed 2 bases and J 6 bases; nucleotides not matched to a gene: 6. Per the germline V gene, CDR1 is MDHEN and CDR2 is SYDVKM.

V and J are TRBV10-3 and TRBJ1-2; 10 nucleotides align to TRBD1. This CDR3 has 14 amino acids. Looked up from germline, CDR1 is ENHRY and CDR2 is SYGVKD. The V gene end was trimmed by 4 bases and the J gene end by 6 bases; junction bases not matched to a gene: 5. CDR3 protein: CAISVPGQGNGYTF. The CDR3 region has the DNA TGTGCCATCAGTGTTCCGGGACAGGGGAATGGCTACACCTTC.

This chain connects TRBV7-8 to TRBJ2-2; the match to TRBD1 covers 8 bases. Germline CDR1 SGHVS, CDR2 FQNEAQ. The CDR3 is 19 amino acids. V trimming: 3 bases; J trimming: 6 bases; junction bases outside the gene matches: 18. CDR3 amino acids: CASSLAQTPTTGGSGELFF. CDR3 nucleotide sequence: TGTGCCAGCAGCTTGGCCCAAACACCCACCACAGGGGGGTCCGGGGAGCTGTTTTTT.

V and J are TRBV7-9 and TRBJ2-2; 11 bases align to TRBD2. J was trimmed by 6 bases and V by 4 bases; bases with no gene match: 10. The CDR3 is 17 amino acids. Per germline, CDR1 SEHNR and CDR2 FQNEAQ (reference sequence). DNA for the CDR3: TGTGCCAGCAGCTCCTCACTAGCGGGAGTGGACCCCGGGGAGCTGTTTTTT. Protein: CASSSSLAGVDPGELFF.

V usage is TRBV3-1 and J usage is TRBJ1-1, with D hard to call. There are 17 residues in the CDR3. Germline V gene lookup returns CDR1 LGHDT and CDR2 YNNKEL (reference sequence). V lost 11 bases to trimming and J lost 1 base, with 26 bases between them. CDR3 region: CASTQGYRELGNTEAFF. The CDR3, as DNA: TGTGCCTCCACCCAAGGTTATAGAGAGTTGGGGAACACTGAAGCTTTCTTT. The full variable domain, its missing parts supplied by reference TRBV3-1 and TRBJ1-1, is DTAVSQTPKYLVTQMGNDKSIKCEQNLGHDTMYWYKQDSKKFLKIMFSYNNKELIINETVPNRFSPKSPDKAHLNLHINSLELGDSAVYFCASTQGYRELGNTEAFFGQGTRLTVV.

This clonotype was detected ten times or more. J is TRBJ1-2 and V is TRBV25-1; D call uncertain. The CDR3 extends over 15 amino acids. Germline CDR1 is MGHDK and CDR2 is SYGVNS. V was shortened by 1 base and J by 2 bases, with 11 bases between the two germline ends. CDR3 nucleotides: TGTGCCAGCAGTGAATCCGCCGGGATCAACTATGGCTACACCTTC. Translating it yields CASSESAGINYGYTF.

The genes are TRBV20-1 and TRBJ2-3, with 12 bases aligning to TRBD2. V lost 0 bases, J lost 4 bases, and 8 bases stayed unmatched. Germline CDR1 reads DFQATT; CDR2 reads SNEGSKA (reference sequence). The CDR3 totals 17 residues. The CDR3 sequence is CSARDVGLAGGADTQYF. CDR3 sequence (DNA): TGCAGTGCTAGAGACGTAGGTCTAGCGGGAGGGGCAGATACGCAGTATTTT.

This clonotype was picked up a small number of times. The chain carries TRBV9 and TRBJ2-5, with D perhaps TRBD2 (7 bases). Germline V gives CDR1 SGDLS, CDR2 YYNGEE. Deletions cut 1 base from V and 5 bases from J, with 12 bases between. This CDR3 has 14 residues. The CDR3 DNA reads as TGTGCCAGCAGCGTATGGGGGGGCGTTGAGACCCAGTACTTC. Translation gives CASSVWGGVETQYF.

The V gene is TRBV11-1, the J gene TRBJ2-2, with 14 bases identical to TRBD2. Trimming took 4 bases from V and 0 from J; bases not matched to a gene: 4. The CDR3 totals 18 residues. CDR1 and CDR2 (germline): SGHAT, FQDESV (reference sequence). CDR3 bases: TGTGCCAGCAGCTCCGGGACTAGCGGGGGCGCGAACACCGGGGAGCTGTTTTTT. Its translation is CASSSGTSGGANTGELFF.

This chain connects TRBV5-4 to TRBJ2-5; D is undetermined. Germline CDR1 and CDR2: SGHNT and YYREEE (reference sequence). The CDR3 consists of 14 residues. V lost 6 bases and J 4 bases, leaving 16 bases between the germline ends. CDR3 DNA sequence: TGTGCCAGCACCGAAGGGCCATCGGGAGAGACCCAGTACTTC. It yields the protein CASTEGPSGETQYF.

V and J are TRBV3-1 and TRBJ2-1, with 7 bases matching TRBD2. With 2 bases clipped from V and 5 bases from J, the junction kept 6 bases outside the gene matches. From germline, CDR1 is LGHDT and CDR2 YNNKEL (reference sequence). The CDR3 consists of 15 residues. In DNA, the CDR3 is TGTGCCAGCAGCCAACGGTTGACTAGCCACAATGAGCAGTTCTTC. Protein sequence: CASSQRLTSHNEQFF.

The CDR3 coding sequence is TGCAGTGCCCCCCGACAGCGAAAGAACACTGAAGCTTTCTTT. Amino acid sequence: CSAPRQRKNTEAFF. V gene TRBV20-1 combines with J gene TRBJ1-1; D is possibly TRBD1 (5 bases). V gave up 6 bases and J gave up 1 base, with 15 bases separating them. Per the germline V gene, CDR1 is DFQATT and CDR2 is SNEGSKA (reference sequence). The CDR3 is made up of 14 amino acids.